This TCR beta chain was sequenced during a study of blood T cell repertoires in COVID-19. Study summary: Italy, Spain and the United States were the sources of the convalescent and acute COVID-19 samples. Sources were T cells, B-cell-depleted T cells, or PBMCs; the material itself was cDNA or gDNA.

Authors' data handling: Reference gene primer amplification gave nucleated cell count estimates. Clones were sequenced by immunoSEQ multiplex PCR, and TCRdb holds only the in-frame ones, with some missing. The DNA gave D and trimming, while V, J and clone size come from that table. The table lists 25,000 to 30,000 clones, 65% to 70% of them singletons. The CDR3 totals 14 residues. Looked up from germline, CDR1 is SNHLY and CDR2 is FYNNEI. Unmatched junction bases numbered 7, after V lost 4 bases and J lost 8 bases. The receptor comes from a human donor in a cohort sampled during active COVID-19. This chain connects TRBV2 to TRBJ2-1; TRBD1 matches at 8 bases. The material sequenced was peripheral blood. CDR3 protein: CASSGQGAGDEQFF. In DNA form, the CDR3 reads TGTGCCAGCAGTGGCCAGGGGGCTGGGGATGAGCAGTTCTTC.